The TCR beta chain described here comes from a study of cytomegalovirus exposure and HLA in healthy donors. Findings and caveats of the study: Highly shared sequence variants in one cluster were likely a sequencing artifact.

The primer mix had 60 Vbeta and 13 Jbeta primers. Assay: immunoSEQ multiplex PCR; the TCRdb copy retains only in-frame clones and omits some. The sample lists 200,000 or so clones; over 80% were seen once. Per germline, CDR1 MNHEY and CDR2 SMNVEV (reference sequence). Between the trimmed V and J ends, which lost 3 bases and 7 bases, there was a span of 15 bases. CDR3 length equals 14 residues. As to this clone: Its antigen is unknown.

The chain recombines TRBV27 with TRBJ1-2; possible D gene TRBD1, 5 bases. This receptor was obtained from a boy aged 2 to 10 in good health and CMV-seronegative. The sample was PBMCs. CDR3 protein: CASSFRGVIGGYTF. The CDR3 DNA reads TGTGCCAGCAGTTTTCGGGGGGTGATCGGTGGCTACACCTTC.